This TCR beta chain was sequenced during a study of identical twins. General study findings and limits: Out-of-frame alpha sequences shared by twins showed excess low generation probability.

Germline V lookup: CDR1 SGHTA, CDR2 FQGNSA. CDR3 length: 13 amino acids. The V end was cut by 5 bases, the J end by 5 bases, with 10 bases between. Each CDR3 protein gets one entry after TCRdb re-called the 5' RACE reads with MiXCR. This table has around 510,000 distinct CDR3 sequences, 13% to 15% appearing once. Details on this clonotype: The antigen remains unidentified.

These sequences were also reported in another study, on yellow fever vaccine responses in identical twins.

Sequenced sample: CD4+ T cells sorted from blood. This clonotype was sampled from a woman younger than 35 in good health. This chain links TRBV7-2 with TRBJ1-3; unclear D gene. The CDR3 region has the DNA TGTGCCAGCAGCCCTTTTGAGAGAAACACCATATATTTT. As protein: CASSPFERNTIYF.